This T cell receptor beta chain was identified in a study of T cells after posttransplantation cyclophosphamide. This CDR3 is 16 amino acids long. Trimming took 4 bases from V and 0 from J; bases not matched to a gene: 6. The V gene's germline CDR1 is LGHNA and CDR2 YSLEER. General observations from the study: Skin or GI-infiltrating T cells shared few TRB sequences with blood. Later blood repertoires were often dominated by clones from the donor CD8+ memory compartment. After PTCy, TRB diversity resembled that of CNI/methotrexate controls.

Data came from immunoSEQ multiplex PCR; TCRdb stores just in-frame clones and leaves some out. There are some 47,000 clones in the sample; about 86% occur only once, and 2.8% lies in the top ten. In the case of this clone: Its cognate antigen is unknown.

This sequence was found in a man younger than 45 with a blood cancer, CMV-positive, and with a related stem cell donor. The sequencing input was PBMCs. This chain links TRBV4-3 with TRBJ2-1, with 7 bases lining up with TRBD1. This CDR3 is CASSPMDRSSYNEQFF. DNA for the CDR3: TGCGCCAGCAGCCCTATGGACAGGAGCTCCTACAATGAGCAGTTCTTC.